What follows are 3 T cell receptor beta chains derived from one specimen sequenced in a study of blood T cell repertoires in COVID-19. The table came from immunoSEQ multiplex PCR; TCRdb's copy has only in-frame clones and leaves some out. Among 150,000 or so clones, about nine tenths were seen once, and the ten largest hold under 4.5%. The material sequenced was PBMCs or T cells enriched from blood (not recorded which). The receptors come from a woman between 40 and 55 years old who had been exposed to COVID-19.

The chain uses TRBV7-2 and TRBJ2-5; 12 bases match TRBD2. The CDR3 runs 17 residues. Germline trimming cut 0 bases from V and 1 base from J; bases unmatched to any gene: 3. In germline, CDR1 is SGHTA, CDR2 FQGNSA. Here the CDR3 reads CASSLAGLAGFQETQYF. CDR3 nucleotide sequence: TGTGCCAGCAGCTTAGCTGGACTAGCGGGATTCCAAGAGACCCAGTACTTC. Full variable domain (missing parts from reference TRBV7-2 and TRBJ2-5): GAGVSQSPSNKVTEKGKDVELRCDPISGHTALYWYRQSLGQGLEFLIYFQGNSAPDKSGLPSDRFSAERTGGSVSTLTIQRTQQEDSAVYLCASSLAGLAGFQETQYFGPGTRLLVL.

CDR3 DNA sequence: TGCGCCAGCAGGAGAGCCCTGGAGCAGTTCTTC. Amino acids: CASRRALEQFF. The chain carries TRBV5-1 and TRBJ2-1; D gene uncertain. From germline, CDR1 is SGHRS and CDR2 YFSETQ. The length of the CDR3 is 11 residues. V lost 5 bases to trimming and J lost 10 bases, with 10 bases between them.

This chain connects TRBV5-6 to TRBJ2-7, with TRBD1 as a possible D gene (5 bases). CDR1 and CDR2 from the germline V gene are SGHDT and YYEEEE. The CDR3 runs to 13 residues. Trimming removed 4 bases from V and 7 bases from J, with 15 bases in between. CDR3 sequence reads: CASSLGRVGEQYF. The DNA for the CDR3 is TGTGCCAGCAGCCTGGGCAGGGTTGGGGAGCAGTACTTC.